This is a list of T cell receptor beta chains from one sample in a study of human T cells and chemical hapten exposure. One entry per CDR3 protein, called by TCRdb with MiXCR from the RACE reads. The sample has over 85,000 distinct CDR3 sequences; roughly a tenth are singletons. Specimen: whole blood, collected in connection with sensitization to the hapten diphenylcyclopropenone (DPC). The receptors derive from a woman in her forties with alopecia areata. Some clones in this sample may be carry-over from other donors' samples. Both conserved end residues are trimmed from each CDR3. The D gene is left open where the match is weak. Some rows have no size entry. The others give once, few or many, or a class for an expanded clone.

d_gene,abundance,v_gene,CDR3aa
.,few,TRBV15,ATSRVAGTETQY
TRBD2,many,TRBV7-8,ASSSGRAKDTQY
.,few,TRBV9,ASSARGSPDTEAF
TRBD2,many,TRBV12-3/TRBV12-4,ASSLLAGYQETQY
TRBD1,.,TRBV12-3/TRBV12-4,ASSFQGVNEKLF
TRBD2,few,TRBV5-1,ASSTFGSGSENTGELF
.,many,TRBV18,ASSLGGHNQPQH
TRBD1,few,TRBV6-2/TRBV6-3,ASSYLGDSSYEQY
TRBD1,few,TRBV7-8,ASSTRQGNSPLH
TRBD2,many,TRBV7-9,ASIRLAGEGGELF
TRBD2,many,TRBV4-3,ASSQAAAGGPYEQY
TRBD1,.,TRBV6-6,ASSLHSGQGNEKLF
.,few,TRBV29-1,SVRASVNEQF
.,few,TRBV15,ATSRDGRVGEQY
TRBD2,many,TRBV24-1,ATSDTKAGVYEQY
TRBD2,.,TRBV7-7,ASSRLGLAGQETQY
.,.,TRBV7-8,ASSLDYYNEQF
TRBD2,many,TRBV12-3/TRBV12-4,ASTLRGLVNEQY
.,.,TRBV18,ASSPDLALETQY
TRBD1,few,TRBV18,ASSRGQAGNNEQF
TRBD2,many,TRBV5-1,ASSSFSGRGTDTQY
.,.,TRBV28,ASSLSGADGYT
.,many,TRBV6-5,ASSRTENTEAF
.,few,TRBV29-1,SVRPDRIYEQY
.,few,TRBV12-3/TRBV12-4,ASRRDEQF
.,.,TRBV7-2,ASSPGHTEETQY
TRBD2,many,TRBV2,ASSTTSLGGELF
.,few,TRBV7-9,ASSLSLGTYNEQF
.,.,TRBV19,ASSIGPAYEQY
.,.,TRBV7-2,ASSRGRGTYNEQF
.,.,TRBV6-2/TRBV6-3,ASIGRENPSTDTQY